The 27 T cell receptor beta chains below come from one sample, sequenced in a study of cytomegalovirus exposure and HLA in healthy donors (dated by TCRdb to the late 2010s). The library was made by the immunoSEQ multiplex PCR assay. For the multiplex PCR, a mixture combining 60 forward primers for TCR Vbeta segments and 13 reverse primers for TCR Jbeta segments was used. This immuneACCESS table, as held by TCRdb, lists in-frame sequences with V and J called but not all clones. Of the missing ones, under half trace to an unresolved V gene in checked studies; the others have no known cause. The sample table includes more than 100,000 clones. Together, the top ten hold approximately 3.9% of the sample. Source material: PBMCs. The receptors derive from a young man in good health and CMV-seronegative.

CDR3 nucleotides: TGTGCCTCAGGACAGGGGAACACTGAAGCTTTCTTT. The encoded protein is CASGQGNTEAFF. The J gene is TRBJ1-1, the V gene TRBV30; TRBD1 agrees at 8 bases. V lost 7 bases to trimming and J lost 1 base; unmatched junction nucleotides: 2. Per germline, CDR1 GTSNPN and CDR2 SVGIG (reference sequence). The CDR3 extends over 12 amino acids.

CDR3 sequence: CASSLTGTGLRREQYF. The CDR3 bases are TGTGCCAGCAGCTTAACCGGGACAGGCCTACGACGGGAGCAGTACTTC. The V and J genes are TRBV11-2 and TRBJ2-7, with 8 bases fitting TRBD1. With V trimmed by 2 bases and J by 7 bases, 13 bases remained unmatched. This CDR3 is built from 16 residues. Looked up from germline, CDR1 is SGHAT and CDR2 is FQNNGV.

V and J are TRBV29-1 and TRBJ2-2; tentative D call: TRBD2 (5 bases). The CDR3 is 14 residues long. Germline lookup yields CDR1 SQVTM and CDR2 ANQGSEA. Between the trimmed V and J ends, which lost 4 bases and 4 bases, there was a span of 13 bases. CDR3 in DNA: TGCAGCGTTGGGAACGGGATCCTCACCGGGGAGCTGTTTTTT. This codes for CSVGNGILTGELFF.

The V and J genes are TRBV9 and TRBJ2-5, with a weak D call TRBD2 (5 bases). V lost 4 bases and J lost 0, with 16 bases in between. This CDR3 region has 16 residues. The germline gives CDR1 SGDLS, CDR2 YYNGEE. CDR3 sequence: CASSLRTPGNQETQYF. The DNA of the CDR3 is TGTGCCAGCAGCTTACGGACTCCCGGGAACCAAGAGACCCAGTACTTC. The full variable domain, with the rest looked up from reference TRBV9 and TRBJ2-5, is DSGVTQTPKHLITATGQRVTLRCSPRSGDLSVYWYQQSLDQGLQFLIQYYNGEERAKGNILERFSAQQFPDLHSELNLSSLELGDSALYFCASSLRTPGNQETQYFGPGTRLLVL.

The rearrangement joins TRBV27 to TRBJ2-5; perhaps TRBD1 as D (6 bases). V shed 7 bases and J shed 2 bases, with 20 bases lying between them. This CDR3 has 16 amino acids. Germline lookup yields CDR1 MNHEY and CDR2 SMNVEV (reference sequence). The CDR3 here is CASKSPLRGWQETQYF. The DNA for the CDR3 is TGTGCCAGCAAAAGTCCGCTCAGGGGCTGGCAAGAGACCCAGTACTTC.

The chain uses TRBV10-2 and TRBJ2-2; the match to TRBD1 covers 9 bases. Germline lookup yields CDR1 WSHSY and CDR2 SAAADI. CDR3 length: 14 residues. J gave up 4 bases and V 8 bases, and 5 bases lay outside the gene matches. The CDR3: CASQGQGGTGELFF. CDR3 DNA sequence: TGCGCCAGCCAGGGACAGGGAGGCACCGGGGAGCTGTTTTTT.

This chain joins TRBV10-1 and TRBJ2-1; TRBD2 aligns across 12 bases. CDR3 length: 15 amino acids. Trimming cost V 2 bases and J 8 bases; bases outside gene matches: 4. The germline V gene encodes CDR1 WNHNN and CDR2 SYGVQD (reference sequence). The CDR3, as DNA: TGCGCCAGCAGTGAGCTAGCGGGGGGGCCCTATGAGCAGTTCTTC. Translated, it gives CASSELAGGPYEQFF.

The chain recombines TRBV25-1 with TRBJ2-5, with D perhaps TRBD1 (5 bases). In germline, CDR1 is MGHDK, CDR2 SYGVNS. The CDR3 length is 13 residues. Trimming stripped 5 bases from V and 5 bases from J, with 12 bases between. Here the CDR3 reads CASSRGARETQYF. The CDR3 region has the DNA TGTGCCAGCAGTCGTGGGGCCCGGGAGACCCAGTACTTC.

The gene calls are TRBV11-2 and TRBJ2-7, with 7 nucleotides matching TRBD2. Per germline, CDR1 SGHAT and CDR2 FQNNGV. V was pared by 1 base and J by 0 bases, with 0 bases of the junction left unmatched. The CDR3 consists of 14 residues. CDR3 nucleotide sequence: TGTGCCAGCAGCTTAGGGGGGGGCTCCTACGAGCAGTACTTC. Its protein is CASSLGGGSYEQYF.

This chain's CDR3 is CASSPGTSYEQYF. The DNA of the CDR3 is TGTGCCAGCAGCCCCGGGACATCCTACGAGCAGTACTTC. The chain is built from TRBV9 and TRBJ2-7; TRBD1 is a possible D gene (6 bases). The CDR3 has 13 amino acids. Germline-derived CDR1 and CDR2 are SGDLS and YYNGEE. The ends were cut back, 4 bases at V and 1 base at J, with 9 bases in the middle.

The J gene is TRBJ1-2, the V gene TRBV28; D may be TRBD1 (5 bases). The CDR3 loop spans 14 amino acids. Germline lookup yields CDR1 MDHEN and CDR2 SYDVKM. The V gene lost 8 bases and the J gene lost 3 bases, with 16 bases spanning the gap. The CDR3 loop reads CASREGHLHYGYTF. The CDR3 DNA is TGTGCCAGCCGCGAAGGACATCTCCACTATGGCTACACCTTC.

The chain joins TRBV5-1 to TRBJ2-2; possibly TRBD2 for D (6 bases). The CDR3 has 14 amino acids. Trimming stripped 3 bases from V and 4 bases from J, with 10 bases between. CDR1 is SGHRS and CDR2 is YFSETQ in the germline V gene. Here the CDR3 DNA reads TGCGCCAGCAGCTGGGGACTTTCCACCGGGGAGCTGTTTTTT. Amino acid sequence: CASSWGLSTGELFF.

The chain has TRBV2 and TRBJ2-2; D is possibly TRBD2 (6 bases). Germline CDR1 SNHLY, CDR2 FYNNEI. Trimming stripped 1 base from V and 5 bases from J, with 20 bases between. This CDR3 has 18 residues. CDR3 DNA sequence: TGTGCCAGCAGTGAAGAAAGTCCGAGGGGACGGGGGACCGGGGAGCTGTTTTTT. It is translated as CASSEESPRGRGTGELFF.

This sequence joins TRBV15 and TRBJ2-1, with 13 bases fitting TRBD2. The CDR3 is made up of 16 amino acids. V lost 0 bases to trimming and J lost 10 bases; unmatched junction nucleotides: 6. In germline, CDR1 is LNHNV, CDR2 YYDKDF (reference sequence). CDR3 nucleotide sequence: TGTGCCACCAGCAGAGATAGACTAGCGGGAGGATGGGAGCAGTTCTTC. It codes for CATSRDRLAGGWEQFF.

CDR3 amino acids: CAWSAVSGYTF. The CDR3, as DNA: TGTGCCTGGAGTGCGGTTAGTGGCTACACCTTC. The rearrangement uses TRBV30 and TRBJ1-2; D not resolved. V was pared by 1 base and J by 7 bases, with 7 bases between. The CDR3 runs 11 residues. CDR1 and CDR2 (germline): GTSNPN, SVGIG (reference sequence). Supplemented by reference TRBV30 and TRBJ1-2, the full variable domain reads SQTIHQWPATLVQPVGSPLSLECTVEGTSNPNLYWYRQAAGRGLQLLFYSVGIGQISSEVPQNLSASRPQDRQFILSSKKLLLSDSGFYLCAWSAVSGYTFGSGTRLTVV.

The rearrangement uses TRBV6-1 and TRBJ2-2, with TRBD2 matching over 9 bases. The CDR3 spans 18 residues. V trimming: 4 bases; J trimming: 0 bases; junction bases outside the gene matches: 9. From germline, CDR1 is MNHNS and CDR2 SASEGT. CDR3 residues: CASSVRVASGTNTGELFF. The DNA of the CDR3 is TGTGCCAGCAGTGTCAGGGTGGCTAGCGGGACGAACACCGGGGAGCTGTTTTTT.

The CDR3 is CASSLQGAGEKLFF. DNA of the CDR3: TGTGCCAGCAGTTTGCAAGGGGCAGGAGAAAAACTGTTTTTT. V gene TRBV27 combines with J gene TRBJ1-4; a weak D match, TRBD1 (5 bases). Trimming removed 3 bases at V and 8 bases at J, with 13 bases between. The CDR3 is 14 amino acids. CDR1 is MNHEY and CDR2 is SMNVEV in the germline V gene (reference sequence).

The chain joins TRBV6-1 to TRBJ2-2, with 7 nucleotides matching TRBD1. The CDR3 runs 15 residues. Germline lookup yields CDR1 MNHNS and CDR2 SASEGT. V lost 6 bases to trimming and J lost 8 bases; unmatched junction nucleotides: 12. The CDR3 DNA follows: TGTGCCAGCAGATCGACTGGGACAGCTGGGGGGGAGCTGTTTTTT. This translates into CASRSTGTAGGELFF.

The chain recombines TRBV5-5 with TRBJ2-2; 8 bases agree with TRBD2. Germline lookup yields CDR1 SGHKS and CDR2 YYEKEE (reference sequence). The J segment lost 0 bases and the V segment lost 5 bases, leaving 3 bases of the junction unmatched. CDR3 length: 15 residues. Here the CDR3 reads CASRVLAANTGELFF. CDR3 nucleotides: TGTGCCAGCAGGGTACTAGCGGCGAACACCGGGGAGCTGTTTTTT.

The V gene is TRBV28, the J gene TRBJ2-7; 8 positions match TRBD1. From germline, CDR1 is MDHEN and CDR2 SYDVKM. This CDR3 comprises 15 residues. J gave up 2 bases and V 1 base, and 4 bases lay outside the gene matches. CDR3 coding DNA: TGTGCCAGCAGTTTATCCCGGACAGGGACCTACGAGCAGTACTTC. Amino acids: CASSLSRTGTYEQYF. Complete variable domain (other parts from reference TRBV28 and TRBJ2-7): DVKVTQSSRYLVKRTGEKVFLECVQDMDHENMFWYRQDPGLGLRLIYFSYDVKMKEKGDIPEGYSVSREKKERFSLILESASTNQTSMYLCASSLSRTGTYEQYFGPGTRLTVT.

The rearrangement uses TRBV6-5 and TRBJ1-2, with D unresolved. The V end lost 0 bases, the J end lost 1 base, and 12 bases lay between the germline ends. The CDR3 contains 16 residues. Germline CDR1 MNHEY, CDR2 SVGAGI. The CDR3 nucleotides read TGTGCCAGCAGTTACTCGAAACAGTCTGTTAACTATGGCTACACCTTC. This gives the protein CASSYSKQSVNYGYTF.

The chain recombines TRBV2 with TRBJ1-2; D not resolved. The CDR3 has 13 amino acids. V was pared by 5 bases and J by 5 bases, with 12 bases between. Germline V gene data show CDR1 as SNHLY and CDR2 as FYNNEI. As DNA, the CDR3 is TGTGCCAGCAGTATGAAGGGAGGGTATGGCTACACCTTC. Residues: CASSMKGGYGYTF.

This chain connects TRBV7-9 to TRBJ1-1; no clear D gene. Trimming shortened V by 2 bases and J by 6 bases, and 7 bases separated the two germline ends. Germline V gene sequence: CDR1 SEHNR, CDR2 FQNEAQ (reference sequence). The CDR3 consists of 12 residues. This CDR3 is CASSLWAAEAFF. As DNA, the CDR3 is TGTGCCAGCAGCTTATGGGCAGCTGAAGCTTTCTTT.

V gene TRBV18 combines with J gene TRBJ1-5; the D is unclear. Germline V lookup: CDR1 KGHSH, CDR2 LQKENI. The CDR3 is 15 residues long. The germline V and J ends were trimmed by 3 bases and 4 bases, with 13 bases remaining between them. CDR3 DNA sequence: TGTGCCAGCTCACCTAACGGGGTAAATAATCAGCCCCAGCATTTT. Translation: CASSPNGVNNQPQHF.

The chain uses TRBV10-3 and TRBJ1-2; weak D call: TRBD1 (6 bases). V shed 6 bases and J shed 5 bases, with 13 bases lying between them. The CDR3 has 13 amino acids. From germline, CDR1 is ENHRY and CDR2 SYGVKD. The CDR3 loop reads CAISVDQGYGYTF. CDR3 DNA sequence: TGTGCCATCAGCGTGGACCAGGGGTATGGCTACACCTTC.

The chain carries TRBV2 and TRBJ1-2, with D possibly TRBD1 on 5 matching bases. This CDR3 spans 14 amino acids. Per germline, CDR1 SNHLY and CDR2 FYNNEI. Trimming removed 6 bases from V and 4 bases from J, with 15 bases in between. CDR3 region: CASSRDSRSYGYTF. CDR3 bases: TGTGCCAGCAGCCGCGACAGCCGTAGCTATGGCTACACCTTC. Supplemented by reference TRBV2 and TRBJ1-2, the full variable domain reads EPEVTQTPSHQVTQMGQEVILRCVPISNHLYFYWYRQILGQKVEFLVSFYNNEISEKSEIFDDQFSVERPDGSNFTLKIRSTKLEDSAMYFCASSRDSRSYGYTFGSGTRLTVV.

The genes are TRBV27 and TRBJ2-7, with TRBD2 as a possible D gene (7 bases). Germline V gives CDR1 MNHEY, CDR2 SMNVEV (reference sequence). Deletions cut 8 bases from V and 5 bases from J, with 19 bases between. This CDR3 comprises 14 residues. This CDR3 is CASSARGALDEQYF. CDR3 coding DNA: TGTGCCAGCTCGGCTCGGGGGGCGTTAGACGAGCAGTACTTC.